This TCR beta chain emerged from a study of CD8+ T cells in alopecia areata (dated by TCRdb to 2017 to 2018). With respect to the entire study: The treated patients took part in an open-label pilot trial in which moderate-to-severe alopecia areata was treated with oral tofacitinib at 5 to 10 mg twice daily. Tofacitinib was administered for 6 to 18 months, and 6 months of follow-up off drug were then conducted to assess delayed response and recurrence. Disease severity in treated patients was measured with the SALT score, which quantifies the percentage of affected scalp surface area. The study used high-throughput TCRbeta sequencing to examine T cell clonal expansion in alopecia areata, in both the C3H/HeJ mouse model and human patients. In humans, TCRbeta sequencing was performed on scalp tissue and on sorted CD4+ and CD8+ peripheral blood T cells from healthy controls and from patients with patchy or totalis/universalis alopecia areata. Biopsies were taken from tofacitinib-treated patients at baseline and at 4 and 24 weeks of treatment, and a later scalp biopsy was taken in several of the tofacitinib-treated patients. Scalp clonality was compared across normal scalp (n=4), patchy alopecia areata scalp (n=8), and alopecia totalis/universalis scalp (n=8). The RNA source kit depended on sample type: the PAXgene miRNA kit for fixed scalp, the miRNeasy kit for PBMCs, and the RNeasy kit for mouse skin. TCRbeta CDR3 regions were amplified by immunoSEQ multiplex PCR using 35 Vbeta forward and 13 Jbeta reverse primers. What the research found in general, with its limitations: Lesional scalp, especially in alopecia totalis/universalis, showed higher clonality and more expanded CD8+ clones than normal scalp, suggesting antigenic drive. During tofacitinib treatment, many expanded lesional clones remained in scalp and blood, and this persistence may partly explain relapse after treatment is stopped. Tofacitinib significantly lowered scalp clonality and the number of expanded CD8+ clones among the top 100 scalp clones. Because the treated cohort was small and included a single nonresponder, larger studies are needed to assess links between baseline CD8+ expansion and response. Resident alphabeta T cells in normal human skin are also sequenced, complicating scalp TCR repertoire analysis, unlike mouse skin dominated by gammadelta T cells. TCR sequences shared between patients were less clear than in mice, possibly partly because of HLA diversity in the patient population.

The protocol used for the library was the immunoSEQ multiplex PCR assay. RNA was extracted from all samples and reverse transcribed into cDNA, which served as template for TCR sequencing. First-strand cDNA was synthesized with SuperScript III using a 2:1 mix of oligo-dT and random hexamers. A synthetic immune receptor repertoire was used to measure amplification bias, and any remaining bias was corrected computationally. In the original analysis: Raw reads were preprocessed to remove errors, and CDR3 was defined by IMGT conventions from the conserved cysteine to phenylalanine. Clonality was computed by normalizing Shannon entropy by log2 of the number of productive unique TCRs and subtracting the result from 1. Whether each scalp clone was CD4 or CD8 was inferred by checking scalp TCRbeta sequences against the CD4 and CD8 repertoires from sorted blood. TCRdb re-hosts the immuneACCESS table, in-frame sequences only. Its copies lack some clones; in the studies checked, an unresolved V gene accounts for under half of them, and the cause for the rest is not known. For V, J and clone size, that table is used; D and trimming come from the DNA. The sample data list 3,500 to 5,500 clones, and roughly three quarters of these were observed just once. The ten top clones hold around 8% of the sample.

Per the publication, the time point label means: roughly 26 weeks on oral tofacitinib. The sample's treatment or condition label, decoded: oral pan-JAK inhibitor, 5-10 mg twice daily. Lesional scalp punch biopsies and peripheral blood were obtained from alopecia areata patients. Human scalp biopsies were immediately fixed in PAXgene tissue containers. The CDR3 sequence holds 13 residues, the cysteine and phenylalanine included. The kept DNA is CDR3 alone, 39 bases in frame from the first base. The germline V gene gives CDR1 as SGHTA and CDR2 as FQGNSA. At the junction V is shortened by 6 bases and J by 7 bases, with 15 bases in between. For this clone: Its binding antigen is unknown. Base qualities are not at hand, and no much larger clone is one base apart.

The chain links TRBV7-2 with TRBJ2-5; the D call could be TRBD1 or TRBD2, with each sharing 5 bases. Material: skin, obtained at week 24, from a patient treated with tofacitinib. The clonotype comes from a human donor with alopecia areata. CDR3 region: CASSEGAGSTQYF. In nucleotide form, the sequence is TGTGCCAGCAGTGAGGGCGCAGGGTCGACCCAGTACTTC.